These 6 T cell receptor beta chains share one sample of origin, sequenced in a study of CD8 T cells in Susac syndrome (dated 2019 in TCRdb). The library relied on the immunoSEQ multiplex PCR assay. RNA was extracted using the RNeasy kit, and roughly 0.5 to 1 microgram was reverse transcribed with random hexamers. TCRdb cleaned the public reads at Q25 with fastp, built clones with MiXCR and kept in-frame beta chains. When rows share a CDR3 protein, they turn into one entry using the most common DNA and genes. Recorded for this sample are about 300,000 distinct CDR3 sequences; approximately 90% of them occurred a single time. Over 0.05% of the sample is taken by the ten largest. The sequenced sample consisted of CD4+ T cells from PBMCs. The source is a human donor with multiple sclerosis.

The chain joins TRBV21-1 to TRBJ1-6; the table assigns TRBD1, which was not confirmed against the DNA. TRBV21-1 is termed a pseudogene. The CDR3 extends over 19 amino acids. The CDR3 bases are TGTGCCAGCAGCAATATATCGGGTAAGGGGAGAGTTGCGAGTTCACCCCTCCACTTT. The encoded protein is CASSNISGKGRVASSPLHF.

The gene calls are TRBV4-2 and TRBJ2-1, with 12 bases lining up with TRBD2. The ends lost 0 bases at V and 8 bases at J; junction bases unmatched: 5. CDR3 length: 16 residues. The V gene's germline CDR1 is LGHNA and CDR2 YNFKEQ. CDR3 nucleotide sequence: TGTGCCAGCAGCCAAGATATTACTAGCGGGGGGTATGAGCAGTTCTTC. Amino acids: CASSQDITSGGYEQFF.

Written as DNA, the CDR3 is TGTGCCAGCAGTTCAGCGGGGGGGCCCCCCAAAAACATTCAGTACTTC. As protein: CASSSAGGPPKNIQYF. The rearrangement uses TRBV6-5 and TRBJ2-4; 10 positions agree with TRBD2. This CDR3 is 16 amino acids long. Per germline, CDR1 MNHEY and CDR2 SVGAGI. Losses at the gene ends were 4 bases for V and 2 bases for J; bases not matched to a gene: 5.

V usage is TRBV6-2 or TRBV6-3 and J usage is TRBJ2-5; perhaps TRBD1 as D (7 bases). The CDR3 length is 16 residues. Germline V gives CDR1 MNHEY, CDR2 SVGEGT. V was trimmed by 7 bases and J by 5 bases, leaving 23 bases between them. CDR3 residues: CASTHTPQGGRETQYF. CDR3 DNA sequence: TGTGCCAGCACCCACACCCCCCAGGGGGGAAGGGAGACCCAGTACTTC.

This chain uses TRBV21-1 with TRBJ1-6; the table's D call, TRBD1, has no DNA check behind it. TRBV21-1 has pseudogene status. CDR3 length: 14 amino acids. The CDR3 DNA is TGTGCCAGCAGGAAGAGGGGTGGGGATTCACCCCTCCACTTT. This encodes CASRKRGGDSPLHF.

The chain couples TRBV5-5 to TRBJ1-1, with D unresolved. Germline CDR1 and CDR2: SGHKS and YYEKEE (reference sequence). The CDR3 sequence is 16 residues long. The ends were cut back, 4 bases at V and 1 base at J, with 17 bases in the middle. CDR3 protein: CASSPKRWDANTEAFF. DNA of the CDR3: TGTGCCAGCAGCCCGAAGCGATGGGATGCGAACACTGAAGCTTTCTTT.